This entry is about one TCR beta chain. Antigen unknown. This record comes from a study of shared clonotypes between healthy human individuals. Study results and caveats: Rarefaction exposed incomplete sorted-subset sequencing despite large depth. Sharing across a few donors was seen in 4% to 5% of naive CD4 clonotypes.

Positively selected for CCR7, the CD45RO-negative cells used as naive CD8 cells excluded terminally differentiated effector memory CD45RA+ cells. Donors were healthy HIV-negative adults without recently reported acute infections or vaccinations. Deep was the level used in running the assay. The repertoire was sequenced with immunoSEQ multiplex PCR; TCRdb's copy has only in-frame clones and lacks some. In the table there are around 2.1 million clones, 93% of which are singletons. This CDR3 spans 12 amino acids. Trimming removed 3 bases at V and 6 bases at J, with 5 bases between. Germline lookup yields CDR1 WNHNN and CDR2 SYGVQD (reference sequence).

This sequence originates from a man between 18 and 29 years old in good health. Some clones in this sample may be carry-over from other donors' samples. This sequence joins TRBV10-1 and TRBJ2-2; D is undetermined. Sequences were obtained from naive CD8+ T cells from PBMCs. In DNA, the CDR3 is TGCGCCAGCAGTGAAGGTCCCGGGGAGCTGTTTTTT. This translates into CASSEGPGELFF.